Listed here are 29 T cell receptor beta chains from one sample, sequenced in a study of blood T cell repertoires in COVID-19 (dated by TCRdb to 2018 to 2021). To prepare the library, the immunoSEQ multiplex PCR assay was applied. As stored in TCRdb, this immuneACCESS dataset retains in-frame rearrangements with V and J assigned. A fraction of the clones does not appear; measured against another copy, unresolved V genes explain less than half of the discrepancy, and the remainder lacks a known reason. The sample table lists about 200,000 clones, around 81% of them with a count of one. In total, the top ten clones hold approximately 6.6% of the sample. Sequencing was carried out using peripheral blood. Receptors originate from a woman between 65 and 79 years old with acute or convalescent COVID-19.

The sample holds many counts of this clone. Other DNA sequences in the same sample also yield this CDR3. This rearrangement joins TRBV15 to TRBJ2-7, with 11 bases identical to TRBD2. The CDR3 has 14 residues. With 3 bases clipped from V and 2 bases from J, the junction kept 0 bases outside the gene matches. CDR1 is LNHNV, CDR2 YYDKDF, per germline (reference sequence). This CDR3 reads CATSSSGGAYEQYV. The CDR3 DNA reads as TGTGCCACCAGCAGTAGCGGGGGGGCCTACGAGCAGTACGTC.

The chain employs TRBV3-1 (or the pseudogene TRBV3-2) and TRBJ1-2, with D possibly matching TRBD1 (6 bases). The length of the CDR3 is 13 residues. Germline V gene lookup returns CDR1 LGHDT and CDR2 YNNKEL (reference sequence). Trimming removed 6 bases from V and 6 bases from J, with 14 bases in between. The CDR3 protein is CASRKGQSHGYTF. CDR3 in DNA: TGTGCCAGCAGAAAGGGACAAAGTCATGGCTACACCTTC.

This rearrangement joins TRBV6-6 to TRBJ1-5; the D is unclear. Trimming stripped 6 bases from V and 0 bases from J, with 9 bases between. Germline CDR1 is MNHNY and CDR2 is SVGAGI (reference sequence). CDR3 length equals 14 residues. CDR3 sequence reads: CASRTQNSNQPQHF. The CDR3 region has the DNA TGTGCCAGCAGAACCCAGAATAGCAATCAGCCCCAGCATTTT.

The V and J genes are TRBV5-8 and TRBJ2-1; maybe TRBD1 (5 bases). There are 13 residues in the CDR3. Germline V gene data show CDR1 as SGHTS and CDR2 as YDEGEE. V lost 6 bases and J 4 bases, leaving 11 bases between the germline ends. In DNA, the CDR3 is TGTGCCAGCAACAACAGACAGTACAATGAGCAGTTCTTC. Encoded protein: CASNNRQYNEQFF.

The chain joins TRBV7-9 to TRBJ2-1, with 7 bases aligning to TRBD1. The junction had 4 bases not matched to a gene; V was cut back by 4 bases and J by 10 bases. The germline CDR1 and CDR2 sequences are SEHNR and FQNEAQ (reference sequence). There are 12 residues in the CDR3. The CDR3 sequence is CASSSPGQEQFF. CDR3 bases: TGTGCCAGCAGCTCACCGGGACAGGAGCAGTTCTTC.

This chain joins TRBV7-9 and TRBJ1-5; 10 positions agree with TRBD1. Trimming took 5 bases from V and 4 from J; bases not matched to a gene: 5. The CDR3 has 15 residues. The germline gives CDR1 SEHNR, CDR2 FQNEAQ (reference sequence). The CDR3 sequence: CASSRQGAGNQPQHF. CDR3 DNA: TGTGCCAGCAGCCGACAGGGGGCGGGTAATCAGCCCCAGCATTTT.

The V call is TRBV12-3 or TRBV12-4, the J call TRBJ1-2, with D uncertain. The V and J ends lost 2 bases and 4 bases respectively, with 5 bases between them. The CDR3 totals 12 residues. The CDR3 reads CASSLTVYGYTF. CDR3 nucleotides: TGTGCCAGCAGTTTAACGGTCTATGGCTACACCTTC.

The V and J genes are TRBV19 and TRBJ2-1, with D perhaps TRBD1 (5 bases). CDR3 size: 15 residues. The V end lost 5 bases, the J end lost 7 bases, and 18 bases lay between the germline ends. In germline, CDR1 is LNHDA, CDR2 SQIVND (reference sequence). The CDR3, as DNA: TGTGCCAGTAGTGAACGACAGACTGGCCAGAATGAGCAGTTCTTC. Translation: CASSERQTGQNEQFF.

The chain combines TRBV5-1 with TRBJ2-6; 7 bases line up with TRBD2. This CDR3 has 17 residues. Germline lookup yields CDR1 SGHRS and CDR2 YFSETQ. Trimming cost V 0 bases and J 1 base; bases outside gene matches: 4. CDR3 amino acids: CASSLVSGGSGANVLTF. The CDR3 nucleotides read TGCGCCAGCAGCTTGGTATCGGGGGGTTCTGGGGCCAACGTCCTGACTTTC.

This chain joins TRBV10-2 and TRBJ1-6; TRBD1 aligns across 7 bases. Germline values: CDR1 WSHSY, CDR2 SAAADI. The CDR3 has 13 residues. With 5 bases clipped from V and 7 bases from J, the junction kept 2 bases outside the gene matches. The DNA for the CDR3 is TGCGCCAGCAGTCGGGACAGAAATTCACCCCTCCACTTT. Translated: CASSRDRNSPLHF.

This chain uses TRBV10-3 with TRBJ2-5; 8 bases are shared with TRBD2. Trimming took 0 bases from V and 4 from J; bases not matched to a gene: 4. Looked up from germline, CDR1 is ENHRY and CDR2 is SYGVKD. This CDR3 is built from 15 residues. Written as DNA, the CDR3 is TGTGCCATCAGTGAGTCTCGACTAGCGACAGAGACCCAGTACTTC. It yields the protein CAISESRLATETQYF.

This clone has more than one count but fewer than ten. The chain has TRBV7-9 and TRBJ2-5, with TRBD1 identical over 9 bases. Trimming at V came to 5 bases and at J to 3 bases, leaving 7 bases not matched to a gene. Germline-derived CDR1 and CDR2 are SEHNR and FQNEAQ (reference sequence). This CDR3 contains 15 residues. CDR3 residues: CASSRLRDREETQYF. The DNA for the CDR3 is TGTGCCAGCAGCCGCCTCCGGGACAGGGAAGAGACCCAGTACTTC.

This clone was counted a single time. The J gene is TRBJ2-2, the V gene TRBV11-2, with TRBD1 matching over 7 bases. CDR3 length: 16 residues. From germline, CDR1 is SGHAT and CDR2 FQNNGV. Trimming at V came to 4 bases and at J to 1 base, leaving 6 bases not matched to a gene. The CDR3 spells CASSSATGVNTGELFF. The CDR3 DNA is TGTGCCAGCAGCTCAGCCACAGGGGTGAACACCGGGGAGCTGTTTTTT.

V gene TRBV5-1 combines with J gene TRBJ1-5, with 7 positions matching TRBD1. This CDR3 has 15 amino acids. J lost 0 bases, V lost 4 bases, and 4 bases had no gene match. CDR1 SGHRS and CDR2 YFSETQ come from the germline V gene. CDR3 in amino acids: CASSTGQDSNQPQHF. CDR3 in DNA: TGCGCCAGCAGCACAGGACAGGATAGCAATCAGCCCCAGCATTTT.

The chain recombines TRBV7-2 with TRBJ2-5, with TRBD2 matching 12 bases. The germline gives CDR1 SGHTA, CDR2 FQGNSA. The CDR3 consists of 17 residues. The ends lost 4 bases at V and 5 bases at J; junction bases unmatched: 11. CDR3 in amino acids: CASSSRPLAGGLETQYF. The CDR3 nucleotides read TGTGCCAGCAGCTCCCGCCCGCTAGCGGGGGGGCTTGAGACCCAGTACTTC.

The chain couples TRBV5-1 to TRBJ2-3; possible D gene TRBD2, 6 bases. Germline CDR1 and CDR2: SGHRS and YFSETQ. The V end was cut by 3 bases, the J end by 4 bases, with 9 bases between. The CDR3 has 13 amino acids. The CDR3 DNA follows: TGCGCCAGCAGCTCGCCGGGGGCAGATACGCAGTATTTT. This codes for CASSSPGADTQYF. Supplemented by reference TRBV5-1 and TRBJ2-3, the full variable domain reads KAGVTQTPRYLIKTRGQQVTLSCSPISGHRSVSWYQQTPGQGLQFLFEYFSETQRNKGNFPGRFSGRQFSNSRSEMNVSTLELGDSALYLCASSSPGADTQYFGPGTRLTVL.

The chain has TRBV6-5 and TRBJ1-6; 10 bases match TRBD1. This CDR3 has 15 residues. V gave up 5 bases and J gave up 7 bases; unmatched junction bases: 5. Germline-derived CDR1 and CDR2 are MNHEY and SVGAGI. The CDR3 DNA reads TGTGCCAGCAGTAACCGACAGGGGGCGAATTCACCCCTCCACTTT. Its translation is CASSNRQGANSPLHF.

The V and J genes are TRBV6-5 and TRBJ2-1; D is unclear. CDR3 size: 13 residues. Deletions cut 4 bases from V and 14 bases from J, with 18 bases between. Per germline, CDR1 MNHEY and CDR2 SVGAGI. The CDR3 DNA reads TGTGCCAGCAGTTCTCCCTCTAGGTTATCAGAGTTCTTC. This encodes CASSSPSRLSEFF.

The rearrangement uses TRBV2 and TRBJ2-7, with D maybe TRBD2 (5 bases). This CDR3 is 13 amino acids long. V was cut by 11 bases and J by 7 bases, with 21 bases left in between. Per germline, CDR1 SNHLY and CDR2 FYNNEI. CDR3 protein: CAGGAGSAREQYV. The CDR3 DNA follows: TGTGCCGGAGGCGCGGGCTCGGCAAGGGAGCAGTACGTC.

This chain connects TRBV10-1 to TRBJ2-1, with TRBD2 matching over 12 bases. CDR3 length: 14 residues. With V trimmed by 4 bases and J by 7 bases, 2 bases remained unmatched. Germline CDR1 and CDR2: WNHNN and SYGVQD (reference sequence). CDR3 region: CASSGTSGKNEQFF. The CDR3 nucleotides are TGCGCCAGCAGTGGGACTAGCGGGAAGAATGAGCAGTTCTTC.

The rearrangement joins TRBV6-5 to TRBJ2-7, with a weak D call TRBD1 (6 bases). Germline V gene sequence: CDR1 MNHEY, CDR2 SVGAGI. Trimming shortened V by 0 bases and J by 5 bases, and 8 bases separated the two germline ends. The CDR3 runs to 13 residues. The DNA for the CDR3 is TGTGCCAGCAGTTACTCAGACAGGAACGAGCAGTACTTC. This gives the protein CASSYSDRNEQYF.

This clone was observed a handful of times. The CDR3 DNA follows: TGTGCCAGCAGCTTTAGCGGGGGGGCGGCAGATACGCAGTATTTT. Amino acid sequence: CASSFSGGAADTQYF. V is TRBV7-3 and J is TRBJ2-3; TRBD2 aligns across 11 bases. Germline lookup yields CDR1 SGHTA and CDR2 FQGTGA. This CDR3 contains 15 residues. J gave up 4 bases and V 3 bases, and 3 bases lay outside the gene matches. The complete variable domain, with remaining parts taken from reference TRBV7-3 and TRBJ2-3, reads GAGVSQTPSNKVTEKGKYVELRCDPISGHTALYWYRQSLGQGPEFLIYFQGTGAADDSGLPNDRFFAVRPEGSVSTLKIQRTERGDSAVYLCASSFSGGAADTQYFGPGTRLTVL.

V and J are TRBV5-6 and TRBJ2-3, with 9 bases aligning to TRBD2. Germline lookup yields CDR1 SGHDT and CDR2 YYEEEE. CDR3 length: 14 residues. V gave up 7 bases and J gave up 9 bases; unmatched junction bases: 12. The CDR3 DNA follows: TGTGCCAGCTCGGGACTAGCCCGGGGGGGAACGCAGTATTTT. Translation: CASSGLARGGTQYF.

The rearrangement uses TRBV7-2 and TRBJ1-1, with D possibly matching TRBD1 (6 bases). Germline CDR1 SGHTA, CDR2 FQGNSA. V dropped 0 bases and J dropped 3 bases, with 8 bases sitting between them. The CDR3 sequence is 14 residues long. CDR3 in amino acids: CASSLAGGHTEAFF. The CDR3 DNA reads as TGTGCCAGCAGCTTAGCAGGGGGACACACTGAAGCTTTCTTT.

This chain uses TRBV6-2 or TRBV6-3 with TRBJ2-7, with D perhaps TRBD2 (5 bases). This CDR3 has 15 amino acids. In germline, CDR1 is MNHEY, CDR2 SVGEGT. The ends were cut back, 4 bases at V and 1 base at J, with 14 bases in the middle. The CDR3 nucleotides read TGTGCCAGCAGTTTCGACCGAAGCGGTTCCTACGAGCAGTACTTC. This gives the protein CASSFDRSGSYEQYF.

This clone was observed once. The chain joins TRBV3-1 (or the pseudogene TRBV3-2) to TRBJ1-2; D may be TRBD1 (5 bases). The CDR3 runs 13 residues. Germline V CDR1 and CDR2: LGHDT, YNNKEL (reference sequence). Trimming left V 8 bases short and J 6 bases short, with 16 bases between. The CDR3 sequence: CASVQKGRDGYTF. DNA for the CDR3: TGTGCCAGCGTTCAGAAGGGGAGGGATGGCTACACCTTC.

V and J are TRBV5-4 and TRBJ2-1; 12 positions match TRBD2. The length of the CDR3 is 15 residues. J was trimmed by 10 bases and V by 4 bases; bases with no gene match: 9. CDR1 is SGHNT, CDR2 YYREEE, per germline (reference sequence). CDR3 residues: CASSLAGGRAVEQFF. The DNA of the CDR3 is TGTGCCAGCAGCCTAGCGGGGGGGAGGGCTGTCGAGCAGTTCTTC.

The J gene is TRBJ2-5, the V gene TRBV18, with 8 bases aligning to TRBD2. CDR1 is KGHSH, CDR2 LQKENI, per germline. The CDR3 is made up of 16 amino acids. V was clipped by 6 bases and J by 5 bases; unmatched bases: 14. This CDR3 is CASSPTGGAVRETQYF. In DNA form, the CDR3 reads TGTGCCAGCTCCCCCACCGGGGGGGCCGTGCGGGAGACCCAGTACTTC.

The CDR3 here is CASSPGLAGTWAEQYF. The CDR3 nucleotides read TGTGCCAGCTCTCCCGGACTAGCGGGGACTTGGGCTGAGCAGTACTTC. V gene TRBV18 combines with J gene TRBJ2-7; 12 bases fit TRBD2. V shed 6 bases, J shed 7 bases, and the junction held 13 bases outside the gene matches. This CDR3 is 16 amino acids long. CDR1 is KGHSH and CDR2 is LQKENI in the germline V gene. Full variable domain (remainder filled in from reference TRBV18 and TRBJ2-7): NAGVMQNPRHLVRRRGQEARLRCSPMKGHSHVYWYRQLPEEGLKFMVYLQKENIIDESGMPKERFSAEFPKEGPSILRIQQVVRGDSAAYFCASSPGLAGTWAEQYFGPGTRLTVT.